The clone carrying this T cell receptor (beta chain) was picked up one time. Its antigen remains unidentified. The data derive from a study of T cell repertoires in cytomegalovirus infection. Study-wide background: Epitope selection comprised recently identified HLA-C-restricted CMV epitopes and well-studied HLA-B-restricted CMV epitopes. Public TCR beta signatures were indicative of both CMV infection and a matching HLA type.

Findings and limits, study-wide: CMV-specific TCR beta clonotypes restricted by HLA-C were the ones dominating the ex vivo response.

TCRdb reprocessed the reads with MiXCR, giving one entry per CDR3 protein. Counted here are some 800,000 distinct CDR3 sequences, 30% to 35% occurring once; the ten biggest clones make up 9.5% to 15%. V lost 0 bases, J lost 7 bases, and 10 bases lay in between. The CDR3 has 14 residues. The germline V gene encodes CDR1 MNHEY and CDR2 SMNVEV (reference sequence). The chain has TRBV27 and TRBJ2-1; D uncertain. The input for sequencing was cultured CD8+ T cells from PBMCs, taken from culture after CMV antigen stimulation. This clonotype was obtained from a human donor in good health (CMV status not recorded). Some clones in this sample may be carry-over from other donors' samples. Here the CDR3 reads CASSLSQVENEQFF. The DNA of the CDR3 is TGTGCCAGCAGTTTATCCCAGGTTGAAAATGAGCAGTTCTTC.